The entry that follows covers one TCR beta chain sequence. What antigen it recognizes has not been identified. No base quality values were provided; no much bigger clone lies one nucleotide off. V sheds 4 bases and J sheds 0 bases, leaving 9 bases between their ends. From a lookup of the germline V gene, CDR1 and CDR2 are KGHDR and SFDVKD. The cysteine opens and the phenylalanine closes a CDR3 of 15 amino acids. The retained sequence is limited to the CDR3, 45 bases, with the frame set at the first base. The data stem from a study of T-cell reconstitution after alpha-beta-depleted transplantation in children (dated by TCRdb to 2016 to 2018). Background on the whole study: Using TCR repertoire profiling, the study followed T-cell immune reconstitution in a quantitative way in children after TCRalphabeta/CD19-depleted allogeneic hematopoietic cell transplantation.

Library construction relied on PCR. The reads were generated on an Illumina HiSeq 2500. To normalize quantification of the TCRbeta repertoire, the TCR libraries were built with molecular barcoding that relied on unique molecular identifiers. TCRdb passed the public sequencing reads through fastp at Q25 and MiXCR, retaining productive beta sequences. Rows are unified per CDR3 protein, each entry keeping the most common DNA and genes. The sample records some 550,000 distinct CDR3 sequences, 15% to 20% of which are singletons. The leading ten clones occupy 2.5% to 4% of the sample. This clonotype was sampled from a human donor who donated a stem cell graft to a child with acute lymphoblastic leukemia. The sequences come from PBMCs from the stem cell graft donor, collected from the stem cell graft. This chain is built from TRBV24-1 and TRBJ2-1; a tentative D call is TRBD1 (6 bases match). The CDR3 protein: CATSERGTSYNEQFF. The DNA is TGTGCCACCAGTGAAAGGGGGACCTCCTACAATGAGCAGTTCTTC.